The 16 T cell receptor beta chains below all came from one sample that was sequenced in a study of early T cells in non-severe SARS-CoV-2 infection. One entry per CDR3 protein, called by TCRdb with MiXCR from the 5' RACE reads. This sample has about 64,000 distinct CDR3 sequences, with less than 5.5% found just once. The sample was whole blood. All receptors derive from an adult who was a healthcare worker with PCR-confirmed SARS-CoV-2 infection or an uninfected control (not recorded which).

There are many counts of this clonotype. The chain uses TRBV7-9 and TRBJ2-2; tentative D call: TRBD1 (5 bases). Germline lookup yields CDR1 SEHNR and CDR2 FQNEAQ (reference sequence). The CDR3 loop spans 15 amino acids. V lost 5 bases and J lost 4, with 14 bases in between. The CDR3 nucleotides are TGTGCCAGCAGCGGAGCTTTAGGGGTCACCGGGGAGCTGTTTTTT. Amino acid sequence: CASSGALGVTGELFF.

This clonotype was seen a handful of times. J is TRBJ2-3 and V is TRBV15; 12 bases are shared with TRBD2. This CDR3 spans 20 amino acids. Per the germline V gene, CDR1 is LNHNV and CDR2 is YYDKDF (reference sequence). Trimming removed 5 bases from V and 1 base from J; junction bases left unmatched: 16. The DNA for the CDR3 is TGTGCCACCAGCGGGCTTTCTCGGCCTAGCGGGAGGGCCGGCACAGATACGCAGTATTTT. Translating gives CATSGLSRPSGRAGTDTQYF.

This chain joins TRBV11-2 and TRBJ2-3; perhaps TRBD2 as D (6 bases). The ends were cut back, 1 base at V and 4 bases at J, with 18 bases in the middle. The V gene's germline CDR1 is SGHAT and CDR2 FQNNGV. The CDR3 length is 17 residues. Here the CDR3 DNA reads TGTGCCAGCAGCTTAGTGCGCCCGCCCGGGGGAGCAGATACGCAGTATTTT. This codes for CASSLVRPPGGADTQYF. Combining the CDR3 with reference TRBV11-2 and TRBJ2-3 gives the whole variable domain EAGVAQSPRYKIIEKRQSVAFWCNPISGHATLYWYQQILGQGPKLLIQFQNNGVVDDSQLPKDRFSAERLKGVDSTLKIQPAKLEDSAVYLCASSLVRPPGGADTQYFGPGTRLTVL.

The chain carries TRBV7-3 and TRBJ2-5, with D perhaps TRBD2 (5 bases). Germline V lookup: CDR1 SGHTA, CDR2 FQGTGA. V dropped 5 bases and J dropped 4 bases, with 11 bases sitting between them. The CDR3 length is 13 residues. In DNA form, the CDR3 reads TGTGCCAGCAGCCCGGGGTGGAGAGAGACCCAGTACTTC. Translation gives CASSPGWRETQYF.

This clonotype appeared many times. This rearrangement joins TRBV27 to TRBJ2-2; 9 bases are a match to TRBD2. With 5 bases clipped from V and 6 bases from J, the junction kept 13 bases outside the gene matches. The CDR3 runs 17 residues. The germline gives CDR1 MNHEY, CDR2 SMNVEV (reference sequence). CDR3 sequence: CASSPSSSGRGPGELFF. CDR3 sequence (DNA): TGTGCCAGCAGTCCATCTAGTAGCGGGAGAGGTCCCGGGGAGCTGTTTTTT.

This clonotype occurred once. A much bigger clone sits one base away, suggesting this may be a read error. The chain couples TRBV7-2 to TRBJ2-3; D unresolved. This CDR3 region has 12 residues. Per the germline V gene, CDR1 is SGHTA and CDR2 is FQGNSA. The CDR3 DNA follows: TGTGCCAGCAGACCTTCCACAGATACGCAGTGTTTT. Translation gives CASRPSTDTQCF.

The table lists this clonotype with a few counts. The chain couples TRBV9 to TRBJ1-4; no clear D. Germline V lookup: CDR1 SGDLS, CDR2 YYNGEE. Trimming removed 0 bases from V and 4 bases from J, with 10 bases in between. This CDR3 has 15 residues. In DNA, the CDR3 is TGTGCCAGCAGCGTAGGTTCCGGATATAATGAAAAACTGTTTTTT. It is translated as CASSVGSGYNEKLFF.

The chain links TRBV20-1 to TRBJ2-5; no definite D call. The CDR3 runs 11 residues. Germline lookup yields CDR1 DFQATT and CDR2 SNEGSKA (reference sequence). Trimming took off 7 bases at V and 0 bases at J, with 6 bases between the two ends. The CDR3 DNA sequence: TGCAGTGTTCTATACCAAGAGACCCAGTACTTC. Amino acids: CSVLYQETQYF.

This clonotype was observed many times. The chain joins TRBV7-2 to TRBJ1-4; D call uncertain. The V gene lost 1 base and the J gene lost 7 bases, with 10 bases spanning the gap. CDR1 and CDR2 from the germline V gene are SGHTA and FQGNSA. The CDR3 spans 14 residues. The CDR3 reads CASSLERAAEKLFF. The CDR3 nucleotides read TGTGCCAGCAGCTTAGAGCGTGCTGCTGAAAAACTGTTTTTT.

Turning to this clonotype: A read error is possible here, since a much larger clone lies one base away. The chain has TRBV29-1 and TRBJ2-5, with D perhaps assigned TRBD1 or TRBD2 (5 bases each). The CDR3 runs to 18 residues. Germline V CDR1 and CDR2: SQVTM, ANQGSEA. This chain's CDR3 is CSFFCAEACEGPQETQYF. The CDR3 DNA reads as TGCAGTTTCTTTTGCGCGGAAGCCTGTGAGGGACCGCAAGAGACCCAGTACTTC.

This clonotype occurred many times. The rearrangement joins TRBV7-2 to TRBJ1-1, with 7 bases lining up with TRBD1. CDR1 SGHTA and CDR2 FQGNSA come from the germline V gene. The V segment lost 2 bases and the J segment 3 bases; nucleotides outside the gene matches: 18. The CDR3 covers 19 residues. CDR3 DNA sequence: TGTGCCAGCAGCTTAATCATTACGCAAGGGGGCCGGGTAGACACTGAAGCTTTCTTT. Amino acid sequence: CASSLIITQGGRVDTEAFF. Complete variable domain (other parts from reference TRBV7-2 and TRBJ1-1): GAGVSQSPSNKVTEKGKDVELRCDPISGHTALYWYRQSLGQGLEFLIYFQGNSAPDKSGLPSDRFSAERTGGSVSTLTIQRTQQEDSAVYLCASSLIITQGGRVDTEAFFGQGTRLTVV.

The CDR3 reads CASSRVGQGTSNEQFF. The CDR3 DNA reads as TGTGCCAGCAGCAGGGTGGGACAGGGGACCTCTAATGAGCAGTTCTTC. The chain uses TRBV5-6 and TRBJ2-1, with 10 bases lining up with TRBD1. Trimming cost V 4 bases and J 7 bases; bases outside gene matches: 11. Germline V gene data show CDR1 as SGHDT and CDR2 as YYEEEE. The CDR3 runs 16 residues.

At least ten counts were recorded for this clonotype. V gene TRBV7-9 combines with J gene TRBJ2-7; possible D gene TRBD2, 6 bases. V was clipped by 5 bases and J by 7 bases, with 24 bases between them. The CDR3 spans 16 residues. The germline gives CDR1 SEHNR, CDR2 FQNEAQ (reference sequence). Here the CDR3 DNA reads TGTGCCAGCAGCCAGGGATCAGGACGGGGCGCGGGGGAGCAGTACTTC. This codes for CASSQGSGRGAGEQYF.

This clonotype was seen a handful of times. The rearrangement joins TRBV6-6 to TRBJ2-7; TRBD2 matches 9 bases. CDR3 length: 14 amino acids. Losses at the gene ends were 6 bases for V and 5 bases for J; bases not matched to a gene: 8. CDR1 is MNHNY, CDR2 SVGAGI, per germline (reference sequence). The CDR3 sequence is CASRLAGDIDEQYF. In nucleotides, the CDR3 is TGTGCCAGCAGGTTAGCGGGAGATATCGACGAGCAGTACTTC.

This clonotype appeared many times. The chain links TRBV7-3 to TRBJ2-3; 7 nucleotides line up with TRBD2. J gave up 4 bases and V 4 bases, and 5 bases lay outside the gene matches. The length of the CDR3 is 14 residues. Germline CDR1 SGHTA, CDR2 FQGTGA. For the CDR3, the DNA is TGTGCCAGCAGCTCCCAGGGAGGGCCAGATACGCAGTATTTT. Amino acids: CASSSQGGPDTQYF. Combining the CDR3 with reference TRBV7-3 and TRBJ2-3 gives the whole variable domain GAGVSQTPSNKVTEKGKYVELRCDPISGHTALYWYRQSLGQGPEFLIYFQGTGAADDSGLPNDRFFAVRPEGSVSTLKIQRTERGDSAVYLCASSSQGGPDTQYFGPGTRLTVL.

The chain carries TRBV20-1 and TRBJ2-5; 9 bases are a match to TRBD2. The germline CDR1 and CDR2 sequences are DFQATT and SNEGSKA (reference sequence). The CDR3 loop spans 16 amino acids. After removal of 0 bases from V and 5 bases from J, the junction contained 10 bases not matched to a gene. The CDR3 DNA reads as TGCAGTGCTAGAGACCTACTAGCGGGCCCCCACGAGACCCAGTACTTC. Its translation is CSARDLLAGPHETQYF.